This is a list of T cell receptor beta chains from one sample in a study of response to subunit inactivated influenza vaccine. TCRdb reprocessed the RT-PCR reads via MiXCR and lists one record per CDR3 protein. The sample lists approximately 500,000 distinct CDR3 sequences, 14% occurring once. The starting material was PBMCs from blood, obtained 11 to 12 days after vaccination. All receptors come from a man aged 50-60 years who received an inactivated influenza vaccine. The conserved cysteine and the conserved F or W are not part of the CDR3 here. Fields, in order: CDR3 length, D gene, J gene, V gene, CDR3 protein. A D gene is named only where the DNA matches it firmly.

cdr3_length: 11
d_call: NA
j_call: TRBJ1-5
v_call: TRBV12-3/TRBV12-4
cdr3_aa: ASSLGDSQPQH

cdr3_length: 13
d_call: NA
j_call: TRBJ2-1
v_call: TRBV12-3/TRBV12-4
cdr3_aa: ASSLGSGVNNEQF

cdr3_length: 13
d_call: TRBD1
j_call: TRBJ2-7
v_call: TRBV6-2/TRBV6-3
cdr3_aa: ASSQRTGGAYEQY

cdr3_length: 13
d_call: TRBD1
j_call: TRBJ2-2
v_call: TRBV29-1
cdr3_aa: SVYRTGKLTGELF

cdr3_length: 10
d_call: NA
j_call: TRBJ2-1
v_call: TRBV3-1
cdr3_aa: ASSHHPGTRF

cdr3_length: 13
d_call: NA
j_call: TRBJ1-1
v_call: TRBV7-2
cdr3_aa: ASSSRGDWNTEAF

cdr3_length: 14
d_call: TRBD1
j_call: TRBJ1-2
v_call: TRBV18
cdr3_aa: ASSPPLPGQGYGYT

cdr3_length: 13
d_call: TRBD2
j_call: TRBJ2-5
v_call: TRBV7-8
cdr3_aa: ASSLPSGGGETQY

cdr3_length: 14
d_call: TRBD1
j_call: TRBJ2-1
v_call: TRBV28
cdr3_aa: ASSSTGDLPYNEQF

cdr3_length: 14
d_call: NA
j_call: TRBJ2-5
v_call: TRBV6-5
cdr3_aa: ASSYSKFGPQETQY